The 29 T cell receptor beta chains listed next were all sequenced from one sample in a study of blood T cell repertoires in COVID-19. TCRdb keeps only in-frame clones here, not all; method: immunoSEQ multiplex PCR. The table includes roughly 180,000 clones, roughly 87% detected once. Source material: PBMCs or T cells enriched from blood (not recorded which). The receptors originated from a man over 45 who had recovered from COVID-19.

V and J are TRBV5-1 and TRBJ1-6, with D unresolved. V was cut by 0 bases and J by 10 bases, with 11 bases left in between. The CDR3 length is 14 residues. The germline V gene encodes CDR1 SGHRS and CDR2 YFSETQ. The CDR3 DNA reads as TGCGCCAGCAGCTTGGAGGGAAGAGGGTCACCCCTCCACTTT. It encodes CASSLEGRGSPLHF.

The gene calls are TRBV19 and TRBJ1-6, with 7 nucleotides matching TRBD1. The CDR3 is made up of 15 amino acids. CDR1 and CDR2 (germline): LNHDA, SQIVND (reference sequence). V gave up 8 bases and J gave up 10 bases; unmatched junction bases: 14. CDR3 in amino acids: CASRPYRQGRSPLHF. In nucleotides, the CDR3 is TGTGCCAGTCGGCCTTACAGACAGGGTCGGTCACCCCTCCACTTT.

This chain joins TRBV10-2 and TRBJ2-1; 8 bases align to TRBD2. J lost 10 bases, V lost 4 bases, and 3 bases had no gene match. This CDR3 spans 12 amino acids. Germline assignment: CDR1 WSHSY and CDR2 SAAADI. Written as DNA, the CDR3 is TGCGCCAGCAGTGCAGAGCGGGAGGAGCAGTTCTTC. The encoded protein is CASSAEREEQFF.

This clone was recorded once. This chain joins TRBV6-1 and TRBJ1-4, with D unresolved. This CDR3 is built from 18 residues. Germline CDR1 reads MNHNS; CDR2 reads SASEGT. The V gene lost 4 bases and the J gene lost 0 bases, with 18 bases spanning the gap. For the CDR3, the DNA is TGTGCCAGCAGTGGACGGATGAGAGGGCCACCAACTAATGAAAAACTGTTTTTT. Translation gives CASSGRMRGPPTNEKLFF.

The V and J genes are TRBV16 and TRBJ1-2, with 8 positions matching TRBD1. Per the germline V gene, CDR1 is KGHSY and CDR2 is FQNENV. CDR3 size: 13 residues. V dropped 5 bases and J dropped 4; count of bases not matched to a gene: 3. CDR3 sequence: CASSLDRAYGYTF. The CDR3 DNA follows: TGTGCCAGCAGCTTGGACAGGGCCTATGGCTACACCTTC.

The rearrangement uses TRBV5-1 and TRBJ2-3; TRBD1 aligns across 8 bases. The trim removed 4 bases at V and 1 base at J, leaving 17 bases unmatched. This CDR3 has 19 residues. Germline assignment: CDR1 SGHRS and CDR2 YFSETQ. The CDR3 protein is CASSRSDRVGGGGTDTQYF. The DNA for the CDR3 is TGCGCCAGCAGCAGGTCGGACAGGGTCGGCGGAGGGGGCACAGATACGCAGTATTTT. The whole variable domain, remainder taken from reference TRBV5-1 and TRBJ2-3, is KAGVTQTPRYLIKTRGQQVTLSCSPISGHRSVSWYQQTPGQGLQFLFEYFSETQRNKGNFPGRFSGRQFSNSRSEMNVSTLELGDSALYLCASSRSDRVGGGGTDTQYFGPGTRLTVL.

This clone was seen once. The chain links TRBV24-1 to TRBJ2-3; 10 bases align to TRBD2. J gave up 1 base and V 3 bases, and 3 bases lay outside the gene matches. From germline, CDR1 is KGHDR and CDR2 SFDVKD. The length of the CDR3 is 16 residues. CDR3 in amino acids: CATSDSLAGGTDTQYF. The CDR3 DNA sequence: TGTGCCACCAGTGATAGTCTAGCGGGGGGCACAGATACGCAGTATTTT.

The CDR3 region has the DNA TGTGCCAGTAGTATAATGCAGGGCCGCCTCAACTATGGCTACACCTTC. Translated: CASSIMQGRLNYGYTF. The chain recombines TRBV19 with TRBJ1-2, with D tentatively TRBD1 (5 bases). The germline V gene has CDR1 LNHDA and CDR2 SQIVND (reference sequence). CDR3 length equals 16 residues. Trimming took 2 bases from V and 2 from J, leaving 15 bases between them.

This chain links TRBV7-8 with TRBJ1-1; TRBD1 is a possible D gene (6 bases). Trimming pared 3 bases from V and 3 bases from J, leaving 11 bases between. From germline, CDR1 is SGHVS and CDR2 FQNEAQ. The CDR3 has 14 residues. CDR3 sequence reads: CASSFGGPDTEAFF. The CDR3 DNA reads TGTGCCAGCAGCTTCGGGGGGCCGGACACTGAAGCTTTCTTT. The variable domain in full, with the rest retrieved from reference TRBV7-8 and TRBJ1-1, is GAGVSQSPRYKVAKRGQDVALRCDPISGHVSLFWYQQALGQGPEFLTYFQNEAQLDKSGLPSDRFFAERPEGSVSTLKIQRTQQEDSAVYLCASSFGGPDTEAFFGQGTRLTVV.

As regards this clone: A read error may account for a junction end that differs from germline. The rearrangement joins TRBV7-7 to TRBJ2-3, with D possibly TRBD2 on 5 matching bases. Germline loops: CDR1 SSHAT, CDR2 FNYEAQ (reference sequence). The CDR3 contains 14 residues. The CDR3 bases are TGTGCTAGCAGCCGGGCCCCCGGGGTAGATACGCAGTATTTT. This codes for CASSRAPGVDTQYF.

As for this clone: Other DNA sequences of this sample code for an identical CDR3. This chain links TRBV20-1 with TRBJ2-1; 11 bases are a match to TRBD2. The germline gives CDR1 DFQATT, CDR2 SNEGSKA (reference sequence). The CDR3 runs to 14 residues. Losses at the gene ends were 3 bases for V and 8 bases for J; bases not matched to a gene: 6. CDR3 residues: CSASLAGGLDEQFF. The CDR3 DNA is TGCAGTGCTAGTCTAGCGGGAGGCTTAGATGAGCAGTTCTTC.

This clone came up a few times. V is TRBV10-3 and J is TRBJ2-6, with D unresolved. Trimming pared 3 bases from V and 1 base from J, leaving 4 bases between. The CDR3 totals 14 residues. CDR1 is ENHRY and CDR2 is SYGVKD in the germline V gene. CDR3 in amino acids: CAISDRSGANVLTF. In DNA form, the CDR3 reads TGTGCCATCAGTGACAGGTCTGGGGCCAACGTCCTGACTTTC.

This clone was counted only a few times. The chain recombines TRBV28 with TRBJ1-5, with 8 bases aligning to TRBD1. With 6 bases clipped from V and 4 bases from J, the junction kept 8 bases outside the gene matches. CDR3 size: 15 residues. Germline-derived CDR1 and CDR2 are MDHEN and SYDVKM. The CDR3 nucleotides are TGTGCCAGCAGGCGACAGGGGAATACTAATCAGCCCCAGCATTTT. It is translated as CASRRQGNTNQPQHF.

As concerns this clone: An end of the junction does not agree with germline; a read error may underlie this. This chain links TRBV7-9 with TRBJ1-2, with no clear D. CDR3 length equals 8 residues. Germline CDR1 reads SEHNR; CDR2 reads FQNEAQ (reference sequence). CDR3 residues: CASSLTAF. CDR3 sequence (DNA): TGTGCCAGCAGCTTAACGGCCTTC.

CDR3 DNA sequence: TGTGCCAGCTCACCACCCTTAGACAGCCCAATATACACAGATACGCAGTATTTT. This sequence encodes CASSPPLDSPIYTDTQYF. The chain has TRBV18 and TRBJ2-3; D is possibly TRBD1 (5 bases). CDR3 length: 18 amino acids. Trimming removed 0 bases from V and 2 bases from J, with 18 bases in between. Germline V lookup: CDR1 KGHSH, CDR2 LQKENI.

The chain joins TRBV5-3 to TRBJ1-2, with 9 bases aligning to TRBD1. Being an ORF, TRBV5-3 has a function that is uncertain. Trimming cost V 4 bases and J 7 bases; bases outside gene matches: 5. The CDR3 runs 13 residues. The CDR3 here is CARSLRTGAGYTF. The CDR3 region has the DNA TGTGCCAGAAGCCTTAGGACAGGGGCTGGCTACACCTTC.

V usage is TRBV7-8 and J usage is TRBJ2-7, with D unclear. Germline V gene data show CDR1 as SGHVS and CDR2 as FQNEAQ. The CDR3 sequence is 16 residues long. V was trimmed by 1 base and J by 6 bases, leaving 19 bases between them. Here the CDR3 reads CASSLEVMADSREQYF. CDR3 DNA: TGTGCCAGCAGCTTAGAGGTCATGGCGGATTCCCGCGAGCAGTACTTC.

The chain joins TRBV6-5 to TRBJ2-5, with a weak D call TRBD1 (6 bases). The germline V gene encodes CDR1 MNHEY and CDR2 SVGAGI. The CDR3 extends over 13 amino acids. The V gene lost 2 bases and the J gene lost 5 bases, with 9 bases spanning the gap. The CDR3 loop is CASSYDRTETQYF. Written as DNA, the CDR3 is TGTGCCAGCAGTTACGACAGGACCGAGACCCAGTACTTC.

The chain is built from TRBV19 and TRBJ2-3; 9 bases are a match to TRBD2. Germline V gene sequence: CDR1 LNHDA, CDR2 SQIVND (reference sequence). After removal of 6 bases from V and 4 bases from J, the junction contained 17 bases not matched to a gene. This CDR3 contains 18 residues. For the CDR3, the DNA is TGTGCCAGTAGCAAGGGGGGGGCTAGCGGGGCCGCCTCAGATACGCAGTATTTT. Translating it yields CASSKGGASGAASDTQYF.

The chain has TRBV5-1 and TRBJ2-5; the match to TRBD1 covers 8 bases. Trimming at V came to 0 bases and at J to 4 bases, leaving 11 bases not matched to a gene. CDR1 is SGHRS, CDR2 YFSETQ, per germline. This CDR3 has 17 residues. DNA of the CDR3: TGCGCCAGCAGCTTGGACAGGGGGGCGTCCGGGGCAGAGACCCAGTACTTC. It encodes CASSLDRGASGAETQYF.

This clone was recorded only once. The chain carries TRBV27 and TRBJ1-6; 8 nucleotides align to TRBD1. CDR3 size: 16 residues. The V and J ends lost 3 bases and 6 bases, in that order; junction bases with no gene match: 7. Germline values: CDR1 MNHEY, CDR2 SMNVEV (reference sequence). This CDR3 reads CASSFATGVRNSPLHF. The CDR3 region has the DNA TGTGCCAGCAGTTTCGCGACAGGGGTGCGTAATTCACCCCTCCACTTT.

The chain joins TRBV5-6 to TRBJ2-3, with 8 bases aligning to TRBD2. V lost 3 bases to trimming and J lost 2 bases; unmatched junction nucleotides: 5. Germline values: CDR1 SGHDT, CDR2 YYEEEE. The CDR3 length is 15 residues. The CDR3 is CASSSVLAATDTQYF. The CDR3 region has the DNA TGTGCCAGCAGCTCAGTACTAGCGGCCACAGATACGCAGTATTTT.

The CDR3 spells CASSSTGDIHYEQYF. Written as DNA, the CDR3 is TGTGCCAGCAGCTCCACAGGGGACATCCACTACGAGCAGTACTTC. The chain links TRBV5-6 to TRBJ2-7; 7 bases align to TRBD1. J lost 3 bases, V lost 3 bases, and 9 bases had no gene match. This CDR3 contains 15 residues. CDR1 SGHDT and CDR2 YYEEEE come from the germline V gene.

This clone has just a few counts. The chain is built from TRBV6-4 and TRBJ1-3; 9 bases match TRBD1. The CDR3 contains 15 residues. Germline V CDR1 and CDR2: MRHNA, SNTAGT. Losses at the gene ends were 6 bases for V and 1 base for J; bases not matched to a gene: 4. CDR3 DNA sequence: TGTGCCAGCAGCAGGGACAGGGCTTCTGGAAACACCATATATTTT. Amino acid sequence: CASSRDRASGNTIYF.

This clone appeared once. V is TRBV11-2 and J is TRBJ2-5; TRBD2 agrees at 10 bases. CDR3 length: 17 residues. The V gene end was trimmed by 1 base and the J gene end by 2 bases; junction bases not matched to a gene: 7. The germline V gene has CDR1 SGHAT and CDR2 FQNNGV. CDR3 sequence (DNA): TGTGCCAGCAGCTTAGGAGTTAGCGGGGGGCTGCAAGAGACCCAGTACTTC. This translates into CASSLGVSGGLQETQYF.

The chain has TRBV28 and TRBJ1-1; D is uncertain. CDR3 length: 14 residues. The germline gives CDR1 MDHEN, CDR2 SYDVKM. V lost 2 bases to trimming and J lost 4 bases, with 11 bases between them. For the CDR3, the DNA is TGTGCCAGCAGTTTAATTGGGGAGGGCACTGAAGCTTTCTTT. The encoded protein is CASSLIGEGTEAFF.

The J gene is TRBJ1-3, the V gene TRBV5-6; maybe TRBD1 (6 bases). Trimming removed 4 bases at V and 3 bases at J, with 11 bases between. This CDR3 spans 14 amino acids. Germline V gives CDR1 SGHDT, CDR2 YYEEEE. The CDR3 DNA reads as TGTGCCAGCAGCAAGAGGGGGTTTGGAAACACCATATATTTT. Its protein product is CASSKRGFGNTIYF.

A note on this clone: Other DNA sequences of this sample code for an identical CDR3. V is TRBV19 and J is TRBJ2-7; 11 bases are shared with TRBD1. Germline-derived CDR1 and CDR2 are LNHDA and SQIVND (reference sequence). The CDR3 runs 16 residues. V lost 6 bases, J lost 3 bases, and 10 bases stayed unmatched. The CDR3 DNA follows: TGTGCCAGTAGCCGCGGGACAGGGGGAGCAAGCTACGAGCAGTACTTC. Its translation: CASSRGTGGASYEQYF.

V gene TRBV7-6 combines with J gene TRBJ2-7; 7 bases are shared with TRBD1. Looked up from germline, CDR1 is SGHVS and CDR2 is FNYEAQ. V dropped 1 base and J dropped 2; count of bases not matched to a gene: 8. The CDR3 spans 16 residues. CDR3 in amino acids: CASSLGGTASTYEQYF. The CDR3 nucleotides read TGTGCCAGCAGCTTAGGGGGGACAGCTAGTACCTACGAGCAGTACTTC.